The rows below give T cell receptor beta chains drawn from one sample of a study of T-cell memory formation after mild COVID-19. MiXCR, applied by TCRdb to the 5' RACE reads, yields one record per CDR3 protein. The sample includes over 10,000 distinct CDR3 sequences, around 15% seen only once; the top ten take around 53%. Material: PBMCs or a T cell subset sorted from them (not recorded which). These receptors were collected from a man between 18 and 35 years old who had mild COVID-19 (a few samples of this study predate the infection). Cell type and time point are not known. The CDR3 runs from the conserved cysteine through the conserved F or W. Fields, in order: clone size, J gene, V gene, D gene, CDR3 protein, CDR3 DNA. The D gene is left open where the match is weak. The listing skips clone size in some rows; elsewhere it reads once, few, many or a size class.

few | TRBJ1-6 | TRBV6-2/TRBV6-3 | - | CASSRTSPRGISPLHF | TGTGCCAGCAGCAGGACAAGCCCTCGAGGGATTTCACCCCTCCACTTT
few | TRBJ2-4 | TRBV29-1 | - | CSVEGLAGIAKNIQYF | TGCAGCGTTGAGGGGCTGGCGGGGATAGCCAAAAACATTCAGTACTTC
few | TRBJ1-5 | TRBV11-2 | TRBD1 | CASSPTGGQPQHF | TGTGCCAGCAGCCCAACAGGGGGACAGCCCCAGCATTTT
- | TRBJ2-7 | TRBV11-2 | - | CASSPRRGLYYEQYF | TGTGCCAGCAGCCCCCGCCGGGGGTTGTACTACGAGCAGTACTTC
- | TRBJ1-2 | TRBV4-1 | - | CASSREGPLDGYTF | TGCGCCAGCAGCCGTGAGGGACCTCTGGATGGCTACACCTTC
- | TRBJ2-5 | TRBV7-9 | TRBD1 | CAWYGQGKTQYF | TGTGCCTGGTACGGACAGGGAAAGACCCAGTACTTC
few | TRBJ2-5 | TRBV28 | TRBD2 | CASSLRGVETQYF | TGTGCCAGCAGTTTACGGGGGGTAGAGACCCAGTACTTC
- | TRBJ2-5 | TRBV7-9 | - | CASSLAGRRETQYF | TGTGCCAGCAGCTTAGCGGGCAGAAGGGAGACCCAGTACTTC
many | TRBJ2-2 | TRBV28 | TRBD2 | CASSLCRRGSCTGELFF | TGTGCCAGCAGTTTATGCAGGCGGGGGAGCTGCACCGGGGAGCTGTTTTTT
many | TRBJ2-1 | TRBV4-2 | - | CASSRWGLYNEQFF | TGTGCCAGCAGCCGATGGGGGCTCTACAATGAGCAGTTCTTC
few | TRBJ2-5 | TRBV7-9 | - | CASSLRPTEKQETQYF | TGTGCCAGCAGCTTACGACCAACCGAGAAACAAGAGACCCAGTACTTC
few | TRBJ1-6 | TRBV19 | - | CASSIIWTDLTSPPLHF | TGTGCCAGTAGTATAATTTGGACAGATCTGACTTCTCCACCCCTCCACTTT
- | TRBJ2-5 | TRBV19 | TRBD2 | CASSLSTSGLQETQYF | TGTGCCAGTAGTCTGTCGACTAGCGGCCTCCAAGAGACCCAGTACTTC
many | TRBJ1-2 | TRBV5-4 | - | CASSLAHEVYNYGYTF | TGTGCCAGCAGCTTGGCGCACGAGGTCTATAACTATGGCTACACCTTC
many | TRBJ1-2 | TRBV4-3 | - | CASSQWGYPTYGYTF | TGCGCCAGCAGCCAATGGGGCTATCCCACCTATGGCTACACCTTC
- | TRBJ1-1 | TRBV23-1 | TRBD1 | CASSFDRGLRLNTEAFF | TGCGCCAGCAGCTTCGACAGGGGGCTCAGGCTGAACACTGAAGCTTTCTTT
few | TRBJ1-5 | TRBV28 | - | CASSYRQEKIQPQHF | TGTGCCAGCAGCTACCGACAGGAAAAAATTCAGCCCCAGCATTTT
few | TRBJ1-1 | TRBV6-2/TRBV6-3 | - | CASSWAYTEAFF | TGTGCCAGCAGTTGGGCTTACACTGAAGCTTTCTTT
- | TRBJ1-5 | TRBV28 | - | CASSKGTGNQPQHF | TGTGCCAGCAGTAAGGGAACGGGCAATCAGCCCCAGCATTTT
- | TRBJ2-5 | TRBV7-6 | - | CASSLASRGQETQYF | TGTGCCAGCAGCTTAGCTAGCCGGGGCCAAGAGACCCAGTACTTC
- | TRBJ1-3 | TRBV4-3 | TRBD1 | CASSQARGLGNTIYF | TGCGCCAGCAGCCAAGCGAGGGGGCTTGGAAACACCATATATTTT
- | TRBJ1-1 | TRBV6-5 | TRBD1 | CASSYRGGIGTEAFF | TGTGCCAGCAGTTACCGAGGGGGCATAGGGACTGAAGCTTTCTTT
- | TRBJ1-6 | TRBV28 | TRBD1 | CASTWTGGRNSPLHF | TGTGCCAGCACCTGGACAGGGGGGAGGAATTCACCCCTCCACTTT
many | TRBJ2-3 | TRBV10-3 | TRBD1 | CAIATSGTGIFTDTQYF | TGTGCCATCGCAACGTCCGGGACAGGGATTTTCACAGATACGCAGTATTTT
many | TRBJ1-6 | TRBV20-1 | - | CSARPLLGGWRSPLHF | TGCAGTGCTAGGCCTCTTTTGGGGGGCTGGAGATCACCCCTCCACTTT
- | TRBJ1-1 | TRBV28 | - | CASSFPTEGTEAFF | TGTGCCAGCAGTTTCCCGACAGAGGGCACTGAAGCTTTCTTT
few | TRBJ1-2 | TRBV6-2/TRBV6-3 | - | CASSYSLRDGYGYTF | TGTGCCAGCAGTTACTCCCTGCGGGACGGGTATGGCTACACCTTC
many | TRBJ2-5 | TRBV9 | - | CASSVGWGAFEETQYF | TGTGCCAGCAGCGTAGGCTGGGGGGCCTTCGAAGAGACCCAGTACTTC
- | TRBJ2-7 | TRBV2 | - | CASSGGVSYEQYF | TGTGCCAGCAGCGGAGGGGTCTCTTACGAGCAGTACTTC
many | TRBJ1-6 | TRBV27 | TRBD1 | CASRLTGTGTSPLHF | TGTGCCAGCAGGCTGACCGGGACAGGGACTTCACCCCTCCACTTT
many | TRBJ1-1 | TRBV20-1 | TRBD1 | CSATPGQGWILEAFF | TGCAGTGCTACCCCGGGACAGGGCTGGATTCTAGAGGCTTTCTTT
many | TRBJ2-2 | TRBV15 | - | CATRLTGNTGELFF | TGTGCCACCAGGCTTACAGGGAACACCGGGGAGCTGTTTTTT